These 30 T cell receptor beta chains originate from one sample sequenced in a study of cytomegalovirus exposure and HLA in healthy donors. 13 Jbeta primers and 60 Vbeta primers were used for the PCR. Sequencing was performed with immunoSEQ multiplex PCR; in TCRdb, only in-frame clones are kept and a portion is missing. The table lists around 120,000 clones, around 72% of them singletons. The sample was PBMCs. Source of these receptors: a woman between 45 and 65 years old in good health and CMV-seropositive.

The CDR3 loop is CASSKGGRETQYF. CDR3 bases: TGTGCCAGCAGTAAAGGGGGCAGGGAGACCCAGTACTTC. The chain joins TRBV2 to TRBJ2-5; 7 bases match TRBD1. The trim removed 5 bases at V and 5 bases at J, leaving 5 bases unmatched. The CDR3 is 13 residues long. Looked up from germline, CDR1 is SNHLY and CDR2 is FYNNEI.

This clone was seen only once. The gene calls are TRBV4-2 and TRBJ2-3, with D perhaps TRBD1 (5 bases). V lost 0 bases and J lost 5, with 12 bases in between. Germline-derived CDR1 and CDR2 are LGHNA and YNFKEQ. The length of the CDR3 is 15 residues. The CDR3, as DNA: TGTGCCAGCAGCCAAGAGGTGCAGGGCGGAGATACGCAGTATTTT. Protein: CASSQEVQGGDTQYF.

The V gene is TRBV5-6, the J gene TRBJ2-1; 11 bases align to TRBD2. Germline V gene sequence: CDR1 SGHDT, CDR2 YYEEEE. J lost 9 bases, V lost 3 bases, and 5 bases had no gene match. This CDR3 comprises 14 residues. The CDR3 reads CASSSPGLAVEQFF. In DNA form, the CDR3 reads TGTGCCAGCAGCTCCCCGGGACTAGCGGTTGAGCAGTTCTTC.

The chain couples TRBV5-1 to TRBJ2-7; no clear D gene. Trimming took 2 bases from V and 6 from J, leaving 12 bases between them. CDR1 and CDR2 from the germline V gene are SGHRS and YFSETQ. The CDR3 runs 13 residues. This CDR3 is CASSFQVESEQYF. The CDR3 DNA follows: TGCGCCAGCAGCTTTCAGGTTGAGAGCGAGCAGTACTTC.

This chain joins TRBV7-8 and TRBJ2-2, with a tentative D call TRBD2 (6 bases). The CDR3 covers 15 residues. CDR1 and CDR2 from the germline V gene are SGHVS and FQNEAQ. Trimming removed 6 bases from V and 4 bases from J, with 15 bases in between. CDR3 in DNA: TGTGCCAGCAGGGGGGGAAGAGATCTCACCGGGGAGCTGTTTTTT. Amino acids: CASRGGRDLTGELFF.

V gene TRBV30 combines with J gene TRBJ2-7, with 8 bases lining up with TRBD1. Germline values: CDR1 GTSNPN, CDR2 SVGIG (reference sequence). The junction had 19 bases not matched to a gene; V was cut back by 4 bases and J by 2 bases. The CDR3 sequence is 18 residues long. The CDR3 loop is CAWNAPGQGHTLAYEQYF. In nucleotides, the CDR3 is TGTGCCTGGAACGCCCCCGGACAGGGCCATACTCTCGCCTACGAGCAGTACTTC.

There are a few counts of this clone. The chain combines TRBV7-2 with TRBJ2-7; 11 nucleotides line up with TRBD1. The V gene end was trimmed by 1 base and the J gene end by 2 bases; junction bases not matched to a gene: 1. Germline-derived CDR1 and CDR2 are SGHTA and FQGNSA. The CDR3 is made up of 15 amino acids. CDR3 sequence: CASSLGTGGPYEQYF. The DNA for the CDR3 is TGTGCCAGCAGCTTAGGGACAGGGGGCCCCTACGAGCAGTACTTC. The variable domain in full, with the rest retrieved from reference TRBV7-2 and TRBJ2-7, is GAGVSQSPSNKVTEKGKDVELRCDPISGHTALYWYRQSLGQGLEFLIYFQGNSAPDKSGLPSDRFSAERTGGSVSTLTIQRTQQEDSAVYLCASSLGTGGPYEQYFGPGTRLTVT.

On this clone itself: At the DNA level, this CDR3 is encoded by other sequences in the same sample as well. The chain is built from TRBV6-6 and TRBJ1-5, with TRBD1 identical over 8 bases. Germline CDR1 is MNHNY and CDR2 is SVGAGI (reference sequence). The length of the CDR3 is 14 residues. Losses at the gene ends were 8 bases for V and 0 bases for J; bases not matched to a gene: 3. Here the CDR3 reads CASAGGNSNQPQHF. CDR3 nucleotides: TGTGCCAGCGCAGGGGGCAATAGCAATCAGCCCCAGCATTTT.

V and J are TRBV7-2 and TRBJ1-2; perhaps TRBD1 as D (6 bases). The germline V gene has CDR1 SGHTA and CDR2 FQGNSA. Trimming cost V 3 bases and J 4 bases, with 18 bases left between them. This CDR3 region has 16 residues. The CDR3 sequence: CASSFADSYISYGYTF. CDR3 in DNA: TGTGCCAGCAGCTTCGCGGACAGTTATATTAGCTATGGCTACACCTTC.

J is TRBJ2-1 and V is TRBV2; D is unclear. V shed 7 bases and J shed 7 bases, with 17 bases lying between them. Looked up from germline, CDR1 is SNHLY and CDR2 is FYNNEI. This CDR3 region has 14 residues. The chain's CDR3 is CASNWAGTENEQFF. The CDR3 nucleotides read TGTGCCAGCAACTGGGCCGGAACCGAGAATGAGCAGTTCTTC. Together with reference TRBV2 and TRBJ2-1, the CDR3 gives the full variable domain: EPEVTQTPSHQVTQMGQEVILRCVPISNHLYFYWYRQILGQKVEFLVSFYNNEISEKSEIFDDQFSVERPDGSNFTLKIRSTKLEDSAMYFCASNWAGTENEQFFGPGTRLTVL.

This chain connects TRBV29-1 to TRBJ2-3; unclear D gene. Trimming took 7 bases from V and 2 from J, leaving 13 bases between them. CDR1 is SQVTM and CDR2 is ANQGSEA in the germline V gene. This CDR3 spans 13 amino acids. This chain's CDR3 is CSAEVLNTDTQYF. DNA for the CDR3: TGCAGCGCTGAGGTCCTAAACACAGATACGCAGTATTTT.

The CDR3 sequence is CASSDRGSTEAFF. The CDR3 nucleotides read TGTGCCAGCTCCGACAGGGGGAGCACTGAAGCTTTCTTT. The J gene is TRBJ1-1, the V gene TRBV18; 9 nucleotides line up with TRBD1. V lost 6 bases and J lost 4; bases outside the gene matches: 3. The CDR3 is 13 residues long. The germline V gene has CDR1 KGHSH and CDR2 LQKENI.

The rearrangement links TRBV27 to TRBJ1-5; 8 nucleotides align to TRBD1. The junction had 8 bases not matched to a gene; V was cut back by 6 bases and J by 1 base. This CDR3 spans 16 amino acids. Germline lookup yields CDR1 MNHEY and CDR2 SMNVEV (reference sequence). The CDR3 DNA reads as TGTGCCAGCAGGAGGACAGGGCTTACGAGCAATCAGCCCCAGCATTTT. Translated, it gives CASRRTGLTSNQPQHF.

The chain has TRBV2 and TRBJ1-4, with 7 bases identical to TRBD1. CDR1 is SNHLY, CDR2 FYNNEI, per germline. Losses at the gene ends were 6 bases for V and 7 bases for J; bases not matched to a gene: 5. The CDR3 extends over 13 amino acids. CDR3 sequence: CASRARQGEKLFF. The CDR3 DNA follows: TGTGCCAGCAGGGCTCGACAGGGTGAAAAACTGTTTTTT.

J is TRBJ2-5 and V is TRBV7-9, with 7 nucleotides matching TRBD2. The CDR3 covers 14 residues. Germline V CDR1 and CDR2: SEHNR, FQNEAQ (reference sequence). J was trimmed by 7 bases and V by 1 base; bases with no gene match: 6. The CDR3 protein is CASSLGEGGGTQYF. CDR3 nucleotide sequence: TGTGCCAGCAGCTTAGGGGAGGGTGGAGGGACCCAGTACTTC.

The DNA of the CDR3 is TGTGCCAGCAGTTACGTGGGACTAGCGGGGAACGAGCAGTACTTC. Encoded protein: CASSYVGLAGNEQYF. The V gene is TRBV6-5, the J gene TRBJ2-7, with 13 bases fitting TRBD2. This CDR3 comprises 15 residues. Germline values: CDR1 MNHEY, CDR2 SVGAGI. The ends lost 2 bases at V and 5 bases at J; junction bases unmatched: 3.

Here the CDR3 DNA reads TGTGCCAGCAGCCGGACGACAGGGGCCCCCTCGGGCTACACCTTC. Translation gives CASSRTTGAPSGYTF. The chain links TRBV6-6 to TRBJ1-2; 8 nucleotides match TRBD1. V lost 6 bases and J lost 8; bases outside the gene matches: 14. Germline values: CDR1 MNHNY, CDR2 SVGAGI (reference sequence). The CDR3 has 15 amino acids.

The chain is built from TRBV29-1 and TRBJ2-3; 9 nucleotides agree with TRBD2. CDR1 and CDR2 from the germline V gene are SQVTM and ANQGSEA. Trimming at V came to 4 bases and at J to 4 bases, leaving 6 bases not matched to a gene. The length of the CDR3 is 14 residues. The CDR3 bases are TGCAGCGTTGTGGGCGGGAGGGGCGCAGATACGCAGTATTTT. Translation: CSVVGGRGADTQYF.

The V call is TRBV5-8, the J call TRBJ1-2, with D tentatively TRBD1 (6 bases). V lost 3 bases to trimming and J lost 4 bases, with 19 bases between them. Germline V gives CDR1 SGHTS, CDR2 YDEGEE. CDR3 length: 16 amino acids. The CDR3 nucleotides are TGTGCCAGCAGCTCCCTCGGGAGGGGGGACCCCTATGGCTACACCTTC. Translating it yields CASSSLGRGDPYGYTF.

Written as DNA, the CDR3 is TGTGCCATCAGCGTGACAGGGGACCGTCAGCCCCAGCATTTT. This gives the protein CAISVTGDRQPQHF. V gene TRBV10-3 combines with J gene TRBJ1-5, with 8 positions matching TRBD1. The CDR3 runs 14 residues. Germline V lookup: CDR1 ENHRY, CDR2 SYGVKD. V dropped 6 bases and J dropped 6; count of bases not matched to a gene: 7.

The chain employs TRBV18 and TRBJ1-6; 7 bases match TRBD1. The CDR3 is 15 residues long. The trim removed 4 bases at V and 5 bases at J, leaving 5 bases unmatched. Per germline, CDR1 KGHSH and CDR2 LQKENI. CDR3 region: CASSLQGVDNSPLHF. CDR3 nucleotides: TGTGCCAGCTCACTTCAGGGGGTGGATAATTCACCCCTCCACTTT.

This clone appeared a few times. This sequence joins TRBV1 and TRBJ2-5; the tabulated D call, TRBD2, remains unverified against the DNA. TRBV1 is labeled a pseudogene. The CDR3 contains 16 residues. The CDR3 bases are TGCACCAGCAGCCAAGACAGCCCTAGCGGGAGTGAGACCCAGTACTTC. It is translated as CTSSQDSPSGSETQYF.

The chain carries TRBV27 and TRBJ2-3, with D possibly TRBD2 on 7 matching bases. Per germline, CDR1 MNHEY and CDR2 SMNVEV (reference sequence). The CDR3 runs to 16 residues. V was clipped by 8 bases and J by 4 bases, with 22 bases between them. CDR3 coding DNA: TGTGCCAGCGGCTTCGCGGGGGCGCGGGCTCCAGATACGCAGTATTTT. It translates to CASGFAGARAPDTQYF.

This clone was picked up one time. The rearrangement links TRBV27 to TRBJ1-4, with TRBD1 matching over 10 bases. The ends lost 6 bases at V and 3 bases at J; junction bases unmatched: 13. This CDR3 spans 18 amino acids. Germline V gene data show CDR1 as MNHEY and CDR2 as SMNVEV (reference sequence). The CDR3 region has the DNA TGTGCCAGCAGCCCTAACCCTCGACAGGGGGCGTCTAATGAAAAACTGTTTTTT. Its translation is CASSPNPRQGASNEKLFF.

This rearrangement joins TRBV4-3 to TRBJ1-2; no clear D. Trimming took 4 bases from V and 8 from J, leaving 17 bases between them. Germline lookup yields CDR1 LGHNA and CDR2 YSLEER. CDR3 size: 14 residues. The CDR3 is CASSPGPREVGYTF. Here the CDR3 DNA reads TGCGCCAGCAGCCCTGGACCGCGGGAGGTCGGCTACACCTTC.

The chain joins TRBV7-8 to TRBJ2-7; TRBD1 might be the D (6 bases). This CDR3 region has 14 residues. V gave up 2 bases and J gave up 2 bases, with 10 bases separating them. Looked up from germline, CDR1 is SGHVS and CDR2 is FQNEAQ. In DNA, the CDR3 is TGTGCCAGCAGCTTAAGGGGGAAGACCTACGAGCAGTACTTC. Amino acids: CASSLRGKTYEQYF.

The CDR3 nucleotides read TGTGCCAGCAGCTTAGTGGGCGGGGCCATTTACGAGCAGTACTTC. Residues: CASSLVGGAIYEQYF. The V gene is TRBV7-2, the J gene TRBJ2-7, with a weak D call TRBD2 (6 bases). The CDR3 sequence is 15 residues long. Germline V gene lookup returns CDR1 SGHTA and CDR2 FQGNSA. The germline V and J ends were trimmed by 1 base and 4 bases, with 14 bases remaining between them.

The rearrangement uses TRBV9 and TRBJ1-6, with 9 bases aligning to TRBD1. V dropped 3 bases and J dropped 4; count of bases not matched to a gene: 2. The CDR3 consists of 15 residues. Germline CDR1 reads SGDLS; CDR2 reads YYNGEE. The CDR3 nucleotides read TGTGCCAGCAGCGGAGGGACAGGGTATAATTCACCCCTCCACTTT. Translated, it gives CASSGGTGYNSPLHF.

This clone was observed a handful of times. The chain couples TRBV5-1 to TRBJ2-3; TRBD2 might be the D (5 bases). Trimming removed 5 bases from V and 1 base from J, with 14 bases in between. The CDR3 is made up of 15 amino acids. CDR1 and CDR2 (germline): SGHRS, YFSETQ. CDR3 protein: CASSLRTSGTDTQYF. CDR3 DNA sequence: TGCGCCAGCAGTTTGAGGACTTCCGGCACAGATACGCAGTATTTT. Based on the CDR3 plus reference TRBV5-1 and TRBJ2-3, the full variable domain is KAGVTQTPRYLIKTRGQQVTLSCSPISGHRSVSWYQQTPGQGLQFLFEYFSETQRNKGNFPGRFSGRQFSNSRSEMNVSTLELGDSALYLCASSLRTSGTDTQYFGPGTRLTVL.

The chain links TRBV6-1 to TRBJ2-3, with a possible D match to TRBD2 (5 bases). The V end was cut by 0 bases, the J end by 2 bases, with 9 bases between. The CDR3 consists of 15 residues. CDR1 is MNHNS, CDR2 SASEGT, per germline. The CDR3 sequence is CASSEAGLYTDTQYF. The DNA for the CDR3 is TGTGCCAGCAGTGAAGCCGGACTTTACACAGATACGCAGTATTTT.